The 28 T cell receptor beta chains reported below all come from one sample, sequenced in a study of shared clonotypes between healthy human individuals. Assay: immunoSEQ multiplex PCR; the TCRdb copy retains only in-frame clones and omits some. The table has some 900,000 clones, over 60% seen once. The sequencing sample was made of memory CD4+ T cells sorted from blood. This sample's subset: CD45RA-negative fraction. The source is a young man in good health.

This chain joins TRBV7-8 and TRBJ2-7, with 11 bases lining up with TRBD2. The ends lost 4 bases at V and 6 bases at J; junction bases unmatched: 2. Germline V gene data show CDR1 as SGHVS and CDR2 as FQNEAQ. This CDR3 has 13 amino acids. This CDR3 is CASSSTSGGEQYF. The CDR3 bases are TGTGCCAGCAGCTCAACTAGCGGGGGCGAGCAGTACTTC.

This chain links TRBV10-3 with TRBJ2-2, with unresolved D. The ends were cut back, 11 bases at V and 1 base at J, with 5 bases in the middle. The CDR3 runs to 11 residues. CDR1 is ENHRY and CDR2 is SYGVKD in the germline V gene. This chain's CDR3 is CAVGNTGELFF. The CDR3 DNA is TGTGCCGTAGGGAACACCGGGGAGCTGTTTTTT.

This chain links TRBV7-6 with TRBJ1-4; TRBD1 aligns across 8 bases. V dropped 4 bases and J dropped 7; count of bases not matched to a gene: 8. Germline loops: CDR1 SGHVS, CDR2 FNYEAQ. This CDR3 comprises 15 residues. In DNA form, the CDR3 reads TGTGCCAGCAGCTCCGACAGGGGAAAAAGTGAAAAACTGTTTTTT. This encodes CASSSDRGKSEKLFF.

The chain couples TRBV5-4 to TRBJ1-4; TRBD1 might be the D (5 bases). Trimming stripped 0 bases from V and 3 bases from J, with 9 bases between. CDR3 length equals 15 residues. Germline V CDR1 and CDR2: SGHNT, YYREEE (reference sequence). DNA of the CDR3: TGTGCCAGCAGCTTGGGGGGGACGTCTAATGAAAAACTGTTTTTT. Its protein product is CASSLGGTSNEKLFF. Supplemented by reference TRBV5-4 and TRBJ1-4, the full variable domain reads ETGVTQSPTHLIKTRGQQVTLRCSSQSGHNTVSWYQQALGQGPQFIFQYYREEENGRGNFPPRFSGLQFPNYSSELNVNALELDDSALYLCASSLGGTSNEKLFFGSGTQLSVL.

The chain couples TRBV6-1 to TRBJ2-7; D is uncertain. Germline V gene sequence: CDR1 MNHNS, CDR2 SASEGT. This CDR3 is 13 amino acids long. The V end was cut by 6 bases, the J end by 1 base, with 10 bases between. The CDR3 coding sequence is TGTGCCAGCAGGCTGGGCCAATCCTACGAGCAGTACTTC. Its translation: CASRLGQSYEQYF.

V is TRBV5-5 and J is TRBJ1-5, with 7 bases aligning to TRBD1. Losses at the gene ends were 4 bases for V and 5 bases for J; bases not matched to a gene: 9. Germline-derived CDR1 and CDR2 are SGHKS and YYEKEE (reference sequence). The CDR3 extends over 15 amino acids. This CDR3 reads CASSRTGVVDQPQHF. The CDR3, as DNA: TGTGCCAGCAGCCGAACAGGGGTTGTAGATCAGCCCCAGCATTTT.

The genes are TRBV11-2 and TRBJ2-1; TRBD1 might be the D (7 bases). The V gene's germline CDR1 is SGHAT and CDR2 FQNNGV. The CDR3 length is 17 residues. The V and J ends lost 5 bases and 4 bases respectively, with 21 bases between them. In DNA, the CDR3 is TGTGCCAGCAGCACCGGGGACAGCGGGCTGGGTTACAATGAGCAGTTCTTC. Protein sequence: CASSTGDSGLGYNEQFF.

The V and J genes are TRBV30 and TRBJ1-1, with D possibly being TRBD1 (6 bases). The V end was cut by 8 bases, the J end by 8 bases, with 12 bases between. CDR1 is GTSNPN and CDR2 is SVGIG in the germline V gene (reference sequence). The CDR3 loop spans 10 amino acids. CDR3 in DNA: TGTGCCGGGGGGCGGGGAGAAGCTTTCTTT. Translated: CAGGRGEAFF.

The V call is TRBV10-1, the J call TRBJ2-3; D is uncertain. The germline V and J ends were trimmed by 5 bases and 6 bases, with 6 bases remaining between them. Germline V gene sequence: CDR1 WNHNN, CDR2 SYGVQD (reference sequence). The length of the CDR3 is 11 residues. The CDR3 DNA reads TGCGCCAGCAGTATGGGGGATACGCAGTATTTT. It codes for CASSMGDTQYF.

V is TRBV5-4 and J is TRBJ1-2, with no clear D. Germline assignment: CDR1 SGHNT and CDR2 YYREEE (reference sequence). The V end was cut by 1 base, the J end by 4 bases, with 8 bases between. The CDR3 loop spans 13 amino acids. The CDR3 nucleotides are TGTGCCAGCAGCTTGTGGTCAGCCTATGGCTACACCTTC. Translation: CASSLWSAYGYTF.

The CDR3 sequence is CASSHSVTGEYF. The CDR3 coding sequence is TGTGCCAGCAGCCATAGTGTAACAGGGGAGTACTTC. The chain links TRBV7-9 to TRBJ2-7, with 7 bases that match TRBD1. Germline values: CDR1 SEHNR, CDR2 FQNEAQ (reference sequence). The CDR3 spans 12 residues. V lost 5 bases, J lost 11 bases, and 9 bases stayed unmatched.

With respect to this clone: Distinct nucleotide sequences in the sample also encode this CDR3. The chain is built from TRBV4-1 and TRBJ2-3, with D perhaps matching TRBD2 (6 bases). Trimming pared 0 bases from V and 0 bases from J, leaving 10 bases between. This CDR3 spans 16 amino acids. CDR1 MGHRA and CDR2 YSYEKL come from the germline V gene. CDR3 bases: TGCGCCAGCAGCCAAGATCCGGGAGTCAGCACAGATACGCAGTATTTT. Translating it yields CASSQDPGVSTDTQYF.

Of note for this clone: Other DNA sequences in this sample translate to the same CDR3. The rearrangement links TRBV19 to TRBJ2-2; TRBD2 matches 9 bases. The CDR3 covers 15 residues. V shed 6 bases and J 0 bases; nucleotides not matched to a gene: 2. Per germline, CDR1 LNHDA and CDR2 SQIVND (reference sequence). The chain's CDR3 is CASSSSGANTGELFF. In DNA form, the CDR3 reads TGTGCCAGTAGCTCTAGCGGGGCGAACACCGGGGAGCTGTTTTTT.

The V call is TRBV25-1, the J call TRBJ1-2; D is unresolved. CDR3 length: 13 amino acids. V lost 4 bases, J lost 4 bases, and 10 bases lay in between. Germline CDR1 MGHDK, CDR2 SYGVNS. CDR3 nucleotide sequence: TGTGCCAGCAGTGTTAGCACAGTCTATGGCTACACCTTC. Its protein product is CASSVSTVYGYTF.

The rearrangement links TRBV2 to TRBJ2-1; tentatively, D is TRBD1 or TRBD2 (5 bases each). V lost 6 bases and J lost 12, with 15 bases in between. The CDR3 loop spans 12 amino acids. The germline gives CDR1 SNHLY, CDR2 FYNNEI. The CDR3 loop is CASSRDRTWQFF. The CDR3 nucleotides read TGTGCCAGCAGCCGGGACCGGACGTGGCAGTTCTTC.

Concerning this clone: This CDR3 is also generated by other DNA sequences in the sample. CDR3 sequence: CASSLAEGYTGELFF. The CDR3 DNA is TGTGCCAGCAGCTTAGCGGAGGGCTACACCGGGGAGCTGTTTTTT. The V and J genes are TRBV7-2 and TRBJ2-2, with D tentatively TRBD2 (6 bases). Between the trimmed V and J ends, which lost 0 bases and 3 bases, there was a span of 8 bases. The CDR3 runs to 15 residues. Germline V gene data show CDR1 as SGHTA and CDR2 as FQGNSA.

The rearrangement joins TRBV6-5 to TRBJ2-7, with 7 bases aligning to TRBD1. The J segment lost 4 bases and the V segment lost 6 bases, leaving 6 bases of the junction unmatched. Germline CDR1 is MNHEY and CDR2 is SVGAGI. This CDR3 is built from 13 residues. CDR3 loop: CASSLGTAYEQYF. Here the CDR3 DNA reads TGTGCCAGCAGCCTCGGGACAGCATACGAGCAGTACTTC.

The sample holds a few counts of this clone. This chain links TRBV7-2 with TRBJ2-7; 10 nucleotides line up with TRBD2. V shed 2 bases and J 3 bases; nucleotides not matched to a gene: 7. Per the germline V gene, CDR1 is SGHTA and CDR2 is FQGNSA. This CDR3 is 16 amino acids long. CDR3 in DNA: TGTGCCAGCAGCTTACTAGCGGGAGTACCCCGCTACGAGCAGTACTTC. Translation: CASSLLAGVPRYEQYF.

This clone has just a few counts. The chain uses TRBV27 and TRBJ2-2, with a weak D call TRBD2 (6 bases). Germline CDR1 reads MNHEY; CDR2 reads SMNVEV (reference sequence). With 5 bases removed from V and 2 bases from J, the gap between germline ends came to 18 bases. The CDR3 is 17 residues long. CDR3 loop: CASSPLRPGSNTGELFF. The CDR3, as DNA: TGTGCCAGCAGTCCCCTACGCCCCGGGAGCAACACCGGGGAGCTGTTTTTT.

The table lists this clone with a count of one. V usage is TRBV7-6 and J usage is TRBJ2-1; perhaps TRBD2 as D (6 bases). The V and J ends lost 4 bases and 0 bases respectively, with 10 bases between them. The CDR3 sequence is 15 residues long. CDR1 is SGHVS, CDR2 FNYEAQ, per germline. The CDR3 sequence: CASSSAGSSYNEQFF. DNA for the CDR3: TGTGCCAGCAGCTCAGCGGGTAGCTCCTACAATGAGCAGTTCTTC.

The chain uses TRBV4-3 and TRBJ2-3, with D possibly matching TRBD2 (6 bases). Germline V lookup: CDR1 LGHNA, CDR2 YSLEER. CDR3 length equals 17 residues. Trimming pared 3 bases from V and 0 bases from J, leaving 16 bases between. CDR3 in DNA: TGCGCCAGCAGCCAGAGCGGGTGGGGCGGGAGCACAGATACGCAGTATTTT. As protein: CASSQSGWGGSTDTQYF.

V usage is TRBV11-2 and J usage is TRBJ2-2; D possibly corresponds to TRBD1 (6 bases). V was shortened by 4 bases and J by 4 bases, with 10 bases between the two germline ends. This CDR3 has 14 amino acids. Per germline, CDR1 SGHAT and CDR2 FQNNGV. The CDR3 coding sequence is TGTGCCAGCAGCTCTGACAGGCTCACCGGGGAGCTGTTTTTT. Its translation: CASSSDRLTGELFF.

The rearrangement joins TRBV18 to TRBJ2-3, with D hard to call. Germline V lookup: CDR1 KGHSH, CDR2 LQKENI. CDR3 size: 15 residues. V gave up 2 bases and J gave up 0 bases, with 9 bases separating them. The CDR3 protein is CASSPDSPSTDTQYF. The CDR3 DNA follows: TGTGCCAGCTCACCAGACTCCCCTAGCACAGATACGCAGTATTTT.

The chain links TRBV5-5 to TRBJ1-2; D possibly corresponds to TRBD1 (6 bases). Trimming left V 4 bases short and J 5 bases short, with 21 bases between. The CDR3 runs to 16 residues. The germline CDR1 and CDR2 sequences are SGHKS and YYEKEE (reference sequence). The CDR3 loop reads CASSPGTPSEAYGYTF. DNA of the CDR3: TGTGCCAGCAGCCCAGGGACACCAAGTGAAGCGTATGGCTACACCTTC. Using reference TRBV5-5 and TRBJ1-2 for the parts outside the CDR3, the full variable domain is DAGVTQSPTHLIKTRGQQVTLRCSPISGHKSVSWYQQVLGQGPQFIFQYYEKEERGRGNFPDRFSARQFPNYSSELNVNALLLGDSALYLCASSPGTPSEAYGYTFGSGTRLTVV.

There are a few counts of this clone. The rearrangement joins TRBV5-1 to TRBJ2-7; 7 nucleotides agree with TRBD2. This CDR3 comprises 14 residues. Losses at the gene ends were 3 bases for V and 5 bases for J; bases not matched to a gene: 8. CDR1 SGHRS and CDR2 YFSETQ come from the germline V gene. This CDR3 is CASSWSGTSHEQYF. Here the CDR3 DNA reads TGCGCCAGCAGCTGGAGCGGGACTTCGCACGAGCAGTACTTC.

The J gene is TRBJ2-5, the V gene TRBV5-5; 7 bases are a match to TRBD2. The trim removed 0 bases at V and 4 bases at J, leaving 6 bases unmatched. CDR3 length: 15 amino acids. CDR1 is SGHKS and CDR2 is YYEKEE in the germline V gene (reference sequence). Written as DNA, the CDR3 is TGTGCCAGCAGCTTGGAAGGGAGGGAAGTAGAGACCCAGTACTTC. Protein: CASSLEGREVETQYF.

The chain joins TRBV2 to TRBJ2-7; the D gene is possibly TRBD1 (6 bases). Germline V gene sequence: CDR1 SNHLY, CDR2 FYNNEI. Deletions cut 6 bases from V and 0 bases from J, with 12 bases between. The CDR3 contains 14 residues. For the CDR3, the DNA is TGTGCCAGCAGGGGCCGGGACACCTCCTACGAGCAGTACTTC. Translation: CASRGRDTSYEQYF.

This chain links TRBV7-2 with TRBJ1-1; D is ambiguous. V shed 1 base and J shed 3 bases, with 15 bases lying between them. Germline V CDR1 and CDR2: SGHTA, FQGNSA. There are 16 residues in the CDR3. The DNA of the CDR3 is TGTGCCAGCAGCTTAGTGCGCGGGCCCCCTCACACTGAAGCTTTCTTT. Amino acids: CASSLVRGPPHTEAFF. The variable domain in full, completed from reference TRBV7-2 and TRBJ1-1, reads GAGVSQSPSNKVTEKGKDVELRCDPISGHTALYWYRQSLGQGLEFLIYFQGNSAPDKSGLPSDRFSAERTGGSVSTLTIQRTQQEDSAVYLCASSLVRGPPHTEAFFGQGTRLTVV.